This T cell receptor beta chain was identified during a study of blood T cell repertoires in COVID-19. Across the study: Samples representing acute and convalescent COVID-19 were sourced from the United States, Italy and Spain.

V lost 5 bases to trimming and J lost 11 bases; unmatched junction nucleotides: 9. This CDR3 comprises 14 residues. Germline CDR1 is MDHEN and CDR2 is SYDVKM. This table comes from immunoSEQ multiplex PCR, and its TCRdb copy is limited to in-frame clones, with some not included. The data contain some 300,000 clones, 85% to 90% of them seen just once; the ten biggest clones take up approximately 4.3%. Participants were aged roughly 18 to 90 years, lived in over 20 US areas, and enrolled virtually. Participants' reported clinical history set cohort assignment. Source material: PBMCs or T cells enriched from blood (not recorded which). The chain uses TRBV28 and TRBJ1-5, with 10 bases matching TRBD1. The TCR comes from a woman aged 18-29 years with acute COVID-19. The chain's CDR3 is CASSPGTGVEAQHF. The CDR3 DNA follows: TGTGCCAGCAGTCCCGGGACAGGGGTAGAGGCCCAGCATTTT.